Shown below are 19 T cell receptor beta chains from a single sample sequenced in a study of shared clonotypes between healthy human individuals. The method was immunoSEQ multiplex PCR; TCRdb's version includes in-frame clones alone and lacks a portion of them. In the table there are around 580,000 clones, 95% to 98% of which are singletons. Naive CD8 cells lacked CD45RO and underwent positive selection for CCR7, leaving out terminally differentiated effector memory CD45RA+ cells. The sample consisted of naive CD8+ T cells sorted from blood. These TCRs come from a man aged 25 to 45 in good health.

The genes are TRBV7-3 and TRBJ1-5; D remains ambiguous. The CDR3 consists of 15 residues. Germline-derived CDR1 and CDR2 are SGHTA and FQGTGA. V lost 1 base, J lost 1 base, and 8 bases lay in between. The DNA for the CDR3 is TGTGCCAGCAGCTTAATCTTGATGAGCAATCAGCCCCAGCATTTT. Translation: CASSLILMSNQPQHF.

This rearrangement joins TRBV2 to TRBJ1-1; no clear D gene. Germline CDR1 reads SNHLY; CDR2 reads FYNNEI. Trimming took off 3 bases at V and 6 bases at J, with 11 bases between the two ends. This CDR3 contains 13 residues. The CDR3 loop reads CASSEDWRAEAFF. Here the CDR3 DNA reads TGTGCCAGCAGTGAGGATTGGAGGGCTGAAGCTTTCTTT.

This clone was seen once. The rearrangement joins TRBV7-9 to TRBJ2-2; the match to TRBD2 covers 10 bases. V shed 6 bases and J 4 bases; nucleotides not matched to a gene: 8. CDR1 is SEHNR and CDR2 is FQNEAQ in the germline V gene (reference sequence). The CDR3 spans 16 residues. CDR3 sequence reads: CASRYGLAVLTGELFF. The CDR3 bases are TGTGCCAGCAGATACGGACTAGCGGTACTCACCGGGGAGCTGTTTTTT.

The DNA of the CDR3 is TGTGCCAGCAGTTCCTTGACAGGTCTTAGCTCCTACGAGCAGTACTTC. Translated: CASSSLTGLSSYEQYF. This chain connects TRBV28 to TRBJ2-7, with D tentatively TRBD1 (6 bases). In germline, CDR1 is MDHEN, CDR2 SYDVKM. CDR3 length: 16 amino acids. V dropped 4 bases and J dropped 0 bases, with 16 bases sitting between them.

This clone occurred once. The chain couples TRBV29-1 to TRBJ2-2; 7 bases line up with TRBD1. This CDR3 is built from 16 residues. Per the germline V gene, CDR1 is SQVTM and CDR2 is ANQGSEA. Losses at the gene ends were 4 bases for V and 5 bases for J; bases not matched to a gene: 13. CDR3 amino acids: CSVGVYEGAATGELFF. The CDR3 DNA reads as TGCAGCGTTGGCGTGTACGAGGGGGCCGCAACCGGGGAGCTGTTTTTT.

The V call is TRBV4-1, the J call TRBJ2-3, with D possibly being TRBD2 (6 bases). The CDR3 covers 15 residues. CDR1 is MGHRA and CDR2 is YSYEKL in the germline V gene. V lost 0 bases and J 3 bases, leaving 10 bases between the germline ends. CDR3 in amino acids: CASSQEWGGTDTQYF. The CDR3 nucleotides are TGCGCCAGCAGCCAAGAATGGGGAGGAACAGATACGCAGTATTTT.

This chain links TRBV4-3 with TRBJ1-1; tentatively, D is TRBD1 (6 bases). V shed 1 base and J shed 5 bases, with 14 bases lying between them. Germline CDR1 is LGHNA and CDR2 is YSLEER. There are 15 residues in the CDR3. CDR3: CASSQVRTARTEAFF. CDR3 nucleotide sequence: TGCGCCAGCAGCCAAGTGCGGACAGCGAGAACTGAAGCTTTCTTT.

The chain is built from TRBV27 and TRBJ2-5; a possible D gene is TRBD2 (6 bases). This CDR3 is 16 amino acids long. Germline V gene lookup returns CDR1 MNHEY and CDR2 SMNVEV (reference sequence). V was pared by 7 bases and J by 4 bases, with 22 bases between. DNA of the CDR3: TGTGCCAGCAATCCCCTGGGTAGGACTATAGTAGAGACCCAGTACTTC. Translated: CASNPLGRTIVETQYF.

On this clone itself: Other DNA sequences in this sample translate to the same CDR3. This chain connects TRBV7-9 to TRBJ2-7; the D gene is possibly TRBD1 (6 bases). V was cut by 4 bases and J by 1 base, with 8 bases left in between. The V gene's germline CDR1 is SEHNR and CDR2 FQNEAQ (reference sequence). The CDR3 runs to 13 residues. The DNA of the CDR3 is TGTGCCAGCAGCTCGGGACAATCCTACGAGCAGTACTTC. It specifies CASSSGQSYEQYF.

The V call is TRBV5-6, the J call TRBJ2-1; D unresolved. CDR1 and CDR2 from the germline V gene are SGHDT and YYEEEE. The CDR3 contains 12 residues. The V end lost 0 bases, the J end lost 10 bases, and 8 bases lay between the germline ends. The CDR3 sequence: CASSLDWNEQFF. DNA for the CDR3: TGTGCCAGCAGCTTGGACTGGAACGAGCAGTTCTTC.

This sequence joins TRBV4-3 and TRBJ2-1; 7 bases line up with TRBD2. V trimming: 1 base; J trimming: 5 bases; junction bases outside the gene matches: 17. The CDR3 extends over 19 amino acids. Germline V lookup: CDR1 LGHNA, CDR2 YSLEER. Here the CDR3 reads CASSQVSLVGGGQDNEQFF. CDR3 DNA sequence: TGCGCCAGCAGCCAAGTCTCCTTGGTCGGGGGAGGGCAAGACAATGAGCAGTTCTTC.

The chain employs TRBV28 and TRBJ2-1, with a weak D call TRBD1 (5 bases). V was clipped by 8 bases and J by 4 bases, with 15 bases between them. The germline V gene has CDR1 MDHEN and CDR2 SYDVKM. The CDR3 covers 14 residues. The CDR3 spells CASLNLDRYNEQFF. As DNA, the CDR3 is TGTGCCAGCCTAAACCTCGACAGATACAATGAGCAGTTCTTC.

This sequence joins TRBV7-9 and TRBJ2-1; TRBD2 agrees at 9 bases. The CDR3 spans 15 residues. Germline-derived CDR1 and CDR2 are SEHNR and FQNEAQ (reference sequence). Trimming at V came to 3 bases and at J to 7 bases, leaving 7 bases not matched to a gene. The CDR3 reads CASSFSGSIWNEQFF. The CDR3 region has the DNA TGTGCCAGCAGCTTTAGCGGGAGTATCTGGAATGAGCAGTTCTTC.

This rearrangement joins TRBV11-2 to TRBJ2-7, with D maybe TRBD1 (5 bases). Looked up from germline, CDR1 is SGHAT and CDR2 is FQNNGV. V lost 3 bases and J lost 0, with 12 bases in between. The CDR3 is 15 amino acids. CDR3 bases: TGTGCCAGCAGCTTTGCACGACAGATCTCCTACGAGCAGTACTTC. Its protein product is CASSFARQISYEQYF.

CDR3 loop: CASSLGLAGWGQYF. In DNA form, the CDR3 reads TGTGCCAGCTCTCTCGGACTAGCGGGATGGGGGCAGTACTTC. The chain recombines TRBV18 with TRBJ2-7; TRBD2 matches at 12 bases. Germline lookup yields CDR1 KGHSH and CDR2 LQKENI. This CDR3 contains 14 residues. Trimming cost V 6 bases and J 9 bases; bases outside gene matches: 9.

J is TRBJ2-1 and V is TRBV30; D call uncertain. The CDR3 sequence is 13 residues long. Trimming pared 0 bases from V and 5 bases from J, leaving 8 bases between. The germline V gene has CDR1 GTSNPN and CDR2 SVGIG (reference sequence). The DNA of the CDR3 is TGTGCCTGGAGTGTGGGATTCCACAATGAGCAGTTCTTC. Encoded protein: CAWSVGFHNEQFF.

The rearrangement links TRBV9 to TRBJ2-1; TRBD2 might be the D (5 bases). CDR1 SGDLS and CDR2 YYNGEE come from the germline V gene. This CDR3 is 16 amino acids long. Trimming shortened V by 4 bases and J by 0 bases, and 14 bases separated the two germline ends. The CDR3 DNA reads TGTGCCAGCAGCTCCCACTTGGCGGGCTCCTACAATGAGCAGTTCTTC. Protein sequence: CASSSHLAGSYNEQFF. Variable domain in full (rest from reference TRBV9 and TRBJ2-1): DSGVTQTPKHLITATGQRVTLRCSPRSGDLSVYWYQQSLDQGLQFLIQYYNGEERAKGNILERFSAQQFPDLHSELNLSSLELGDSALYFCASSSHLAGSYNEQFFGPGTRLTVL.

V is TRBV4-3 and J is TRBJ2-1; D is perhaps TRBD1 (5 bases). V shed 1 base and J shed 0 bases, with 13 bases lying between them. The CDR3 length is 17 residues. The germline CDR1 and CDR2 sequences are LGHNA and YSLEER. CDR3 sequence (DNA): TGCGCCAGCAGCCAAGGGACATTCCAAAGCTCCTACAATGAGCAGTTCTTC. Translating it yields CASSQGTFQSSYNEQFF.

As concerns this clone: The same CDR3 is also encoded by other DNA sequences in this sample. The chain carries TRBV7-6 and TRBJ2-7; 7 bases are a match to TRBD1. V shed 3 bases and J 0 bases; nucleotides not matched to a gene: 2. CDR3 length equals 14 residues. Germline V gives CDR1 SGHVS, CDR2 FNYEAQ. Written as DNA, the CDR3 is TGTGCCAGCAGCTTCCGGGACAGCTCCTACGAGCAGTACTTC. Translating it yields CASSFRDSSYEQYF. The full variable domain, its missing parts supplied by reference TRBV7-6 and TRBJ2-7, is GAGVSQSPRYKVTKRGQDVALRCDPISGHVSLYWYRQALGQGPEFLTYFNYEAQQDKSGLPNDRFSAERPEGSISTLTIQRTEQRDSAMYRCASSFRDSSYEQYFGPGTRLTVT.